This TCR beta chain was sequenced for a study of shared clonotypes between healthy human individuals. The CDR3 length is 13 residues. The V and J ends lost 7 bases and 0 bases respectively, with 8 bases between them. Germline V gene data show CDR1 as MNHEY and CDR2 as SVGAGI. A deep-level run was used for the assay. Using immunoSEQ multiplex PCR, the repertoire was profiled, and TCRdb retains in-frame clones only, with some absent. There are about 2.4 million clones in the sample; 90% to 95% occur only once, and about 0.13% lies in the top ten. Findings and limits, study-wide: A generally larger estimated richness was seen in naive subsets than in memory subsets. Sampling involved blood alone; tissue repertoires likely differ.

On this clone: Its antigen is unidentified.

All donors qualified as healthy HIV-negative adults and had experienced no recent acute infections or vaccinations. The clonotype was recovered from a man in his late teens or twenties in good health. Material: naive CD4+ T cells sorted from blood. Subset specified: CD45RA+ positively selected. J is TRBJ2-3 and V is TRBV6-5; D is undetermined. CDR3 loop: CASNHPSTDTQYF. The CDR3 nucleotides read TGTGCCAGCAACCATCCCAGCACAGATACGCAGTATTTT.